The following is a TCR beta chain sequence with its context. The data are from a study of blood T cell repertoires in COVID-19. The assay was immunoSEQ multiplex PCR, and TCRdb's table has in-frame clones only and misses some. Of tens of thousands of clones listed, more than 65% were seen once; the top ten hold approximately 10%. In germline, CDR1 is SGDLS, CDR2 YYNGEE. There are 15 residues in the CDR3. Unmatched junction bases numbered 3, after V lost 3 bases and J lost 2 bases. Material: peripheral blood. The V and J genes are TRBV9 and TRBJ2-3, with 10 bases identical to TRBD2. The sequence came from a man at least 80 years old with COVID-19, enrolled during active disease. As DNA, the CDR3 is TGTGCCAGCAGCGATAGCGGGAGGCCCACAGATACGCAGTATTTT. Protein sequence: CASSDSGRPTDTQYF.